These 8 T cell receptor beta chains share one sample of origin, sequenced in a study of OX40 agonist ivuxolimab in advanced cancers. Measured with immunoSEQ multiplex PCR; TCRdb has only the in-frame clones, and not every one. Here the sample spans 25,000 to 30,000 clones, approximately 86% being singletons. Specimen: CD4+ or CD8+ T cells sorted from blood, collected in a trial of the OX40 agonist ivuxolimab. The source is an adult with an advanced solid tumor such as melanoma, head and neck, liver or kidney cancer.

This clone is a singleton in its sample. The chain couples TRBV9 to TRBJ2-7; D not resolved. Germline CDR1 is SGDLS and CDR2 is YYNGEE. The CDR3 runs to 14 residues. The V end was cut by 2 bases, the J end by 2 bases, with 11 bases between. CDR3 DNA: TGTGCCAGCAGCGTTTCTGCGGCTACCTACGAGCAGTACTTC. It is translated as CASSVSAATYEQYF.

The V call is TRBV6-5, the J call TRBJ1-2; D is undetermined. Germline V lookup: CDR1 MNHEY, CDR2 SVGAGI. Trimming left V 0 bases short and J 5 bases short, with 10 bases between. The CDR3 is 14 amino acids. CDR3 in amino acids: CASSYSSYGYGYTF. The CDR3, as DNA: TGTGCCAGCAGTTACTCGTCGTACGGTTATGGCTACACCTTC.

The V gene is TRBV6-5, the J gene TRBJ1-1; D is ambiguous. Germline CDR1 reads MNHEY; CDR2 reads SVGAGI. Trimming took 7 bases from V and 1 from J, leaving 13 bases between them. This CDR3 comprises 14 residues. The CDR3 DNA follows: TGTGCCAGCACCCCCGACTGGGGGAACACTGAAGCTTTCTTT. This gives the protein CASTPDWGNTEAFF.

The chain has TRBV2 and TRBJ2-3; 8 bases match TRBD1. CDR1 and CDR2 from the germline V gene are SNHLY and FYNNEI. The CDR3 spans 13 residues. Trimming cost V 11 bases and J 0 bases; bases outside gene matches: 4. The CDR3 sequence: CAGGQDSTDTQYF. The CDR3 DNA is TGTGCCGGGGGACAGGACAGCACAGATACGCAGTATTTT.

The rearrangement links TRBV27 to TRBJ1-1, with D unclear. Germline values: CDR1 MNHEY, CDR2 SMNVEV (reference sequence). CDR3 size: 15 residues. The V gene lost 1 base and the J gene lost 2 bases, with 11 bases spanning the gap. The CDR3 DNA follows: TGTGCCAGCAGTTTATTAGCCAGCGCTAACACTGAAGCTTTCTTT. Translating it yields CASSLLASANTEAFF.

The chain links TRBV5-8 to TRBJ2-5; D gene unclear. Trimming took off 0 bases at V and 3 bases at J, with 0 bases between the two ends. The CDR3 sequence is 11 residues long. Germline-derived CDR1 and CDR2 are SGHTS and YDEGEE. The CDR3 is CASSLEETQYF. CDR3 bases: TGTGCCAGCAGCTTGGAAGAGACCCAGTACTTC.

V is TRBV23-1 and J is TRBJ1-1; D ambiguous. TRBV23-1 is known as an ORF, though its function is uncertain. V lost 2 bases to trimming and J lost 4 bases, with 11 bases between them. The length of the CDR3 is 14 residues. The CDR3 is CASSQSGRSTEAFF. The CDR3, as DNA: TGCGCCAGCAGTCAAAGCGGAAGGAGCACTGAAGCTTTCTTT.

The V and J genes are TRBV5-8 and TRBJ2-4; D gene uncertain. Per the germline V gene, CDR1 is SGHTS and CDR2 is YDEGEE. Deletions cut 0 bases from V and 7 bases from J, with 8 bases between. The CDR3 contains 13 residues. CDR3 DNA sequence: TGTGCCAGCAGCTTGGACACTTCTAACATTCAGTACTTC. Its protein is CASSLDTSNIQYF.